Included here is one T cell receptor beta chain sequence, with context. This sample is part of a study of shared clonotypes between healthy human individuals. TCRdb keeps only in-frame clones here, not all; method: immunoSEQ multiplex PCR. The sample has just over 2,000,000 clones, roughly 95% seen once. Specimen: naive CD4+ T cells sorted from blood. As to subset: CD45RA+ positively selected. This TCR came from a man in his late teens or twenties in good health.

CDR3 amino acids: CASSLSIRGTGTLQETQYF. The CDR3 coding sequence is TGTGCCAGCAGCCTAAGCATTAGGGGGACAGGGACACTACAAGAGACCCAGTACTTC. The J gene is TRBJ2-5, the V gene TRBV7-2, with 9 nucleotides matching TRBD1. The CDR3 spans 19 residues. Germline CDR1 SGHTA, CDR2 FQGNSA. J lost 2 bases, V lost 5 bases, and 18 bases had no gene match.